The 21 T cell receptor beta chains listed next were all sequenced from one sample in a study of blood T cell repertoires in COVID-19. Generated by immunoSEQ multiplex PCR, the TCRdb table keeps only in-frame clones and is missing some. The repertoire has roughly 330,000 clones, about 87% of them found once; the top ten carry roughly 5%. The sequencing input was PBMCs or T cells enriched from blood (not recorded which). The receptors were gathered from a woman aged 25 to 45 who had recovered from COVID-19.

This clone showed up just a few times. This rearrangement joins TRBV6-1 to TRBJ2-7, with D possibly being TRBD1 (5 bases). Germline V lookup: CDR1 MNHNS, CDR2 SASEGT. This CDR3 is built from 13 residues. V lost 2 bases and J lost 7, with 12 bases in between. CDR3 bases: TGTGCCAGCAGTGAACCAGGGCTGGGGGAGCAGTACTTC. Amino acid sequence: CASSEPGLGEQYF.

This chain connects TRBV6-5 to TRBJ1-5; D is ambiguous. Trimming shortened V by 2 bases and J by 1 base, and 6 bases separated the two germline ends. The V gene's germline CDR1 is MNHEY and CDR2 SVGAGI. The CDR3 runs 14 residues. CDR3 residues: CASSYSGSNQPQHF. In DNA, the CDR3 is TGTGCCAGCAGTTACAGCGGGAGCAATCAGCCCCAGCATTTT.

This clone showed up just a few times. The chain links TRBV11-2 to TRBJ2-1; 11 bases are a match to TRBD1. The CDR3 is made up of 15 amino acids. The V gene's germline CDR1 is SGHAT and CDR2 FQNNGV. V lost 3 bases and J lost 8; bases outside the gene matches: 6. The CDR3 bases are TGTGCCAGCAGCTTGGGACAGGGGGAATTCGATGAGCAGTTCTTC. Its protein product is CASSLGQGEFDEQFF. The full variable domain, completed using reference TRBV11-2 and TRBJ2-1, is EAGVAQSPRYKIIEKRQSVAFWCNPISGHATLYWYQQILGQGPKLLIQFQNNGVVDDSQLPKDRFSAERLKGVDSTLKIQPAKLEDSAVYLCASSLGQGEFDEQFFGPGTRLTVL.

The chain's CDR3 is CATSSRDRGSLYGYTF. DNA of the CDR3: TGTGCCACCAGCAGCCGGGACAGGGGCTCTCTCTATGGCTACACCTTC. This chain joins TRBV15 and TRBJ1-2; TRBD1 aligns across 10 bases. The CDR3 runs 16 residues. Trimming cost V 3 bases and J 4 bases; bases outside gene matches: 8. The germline CDR1 and CDR2 sequences are LNHNV and YYDKDF (reference sequence).

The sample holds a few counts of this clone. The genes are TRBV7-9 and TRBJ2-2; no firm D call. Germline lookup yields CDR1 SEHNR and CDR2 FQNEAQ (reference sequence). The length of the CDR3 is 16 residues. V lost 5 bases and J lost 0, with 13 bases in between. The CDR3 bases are TGTGCCAGCAGCCTCAGAAGGCAGGCGAACACCGGGGAGCTGTTTTTT. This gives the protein CASSLRRQANTGELFF.

CDR3 in DNA: TGTGCCAGCAGCGCTCCCTCTGGGCCCTCCTACGAGCAGTACTTC. Encoded protein: CASSAPSGPSYEQYF. The rearrangement links TRBV5-4 to TRBJ2-7, with D unclear. V dropped 4 bases and J dropped 0 bases, with 14 bases sitting between them. The CDR3 consists of 15 residues. CDR1 is SGHNT and CDR2 is YYREEE in the germline V gene (reference sequence).

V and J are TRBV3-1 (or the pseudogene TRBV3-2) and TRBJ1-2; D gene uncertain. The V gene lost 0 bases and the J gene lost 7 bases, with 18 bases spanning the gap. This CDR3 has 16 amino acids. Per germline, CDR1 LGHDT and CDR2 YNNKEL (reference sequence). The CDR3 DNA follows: TGTGCCAGCAGCCAAGAGGGCCTCCTCGGTTGGCGTGGCTACACCTTC. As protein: CASSQEGLLGWRGYTF.

This CDR3 reads CASSKEHYTPPGALYNEQFF. The CDR3 DNA sequence: TGTGCCAGCAGCAAAGAGCACTACACTCCCCCAGGGGCGCTCTACAATGAGCAGTTCTTC. The chain couples TRBV21-1 to TRBJ2-1; TRBD1 is the table's D call, not checked against the DNA. TRBV21-1 is a listed pseudogene. CDR3 length: 20 amino acids.

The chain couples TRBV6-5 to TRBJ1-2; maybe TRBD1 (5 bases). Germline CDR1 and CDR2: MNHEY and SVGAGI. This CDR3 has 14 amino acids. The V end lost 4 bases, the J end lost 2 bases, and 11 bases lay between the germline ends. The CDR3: CASSFNRQNYGYTF. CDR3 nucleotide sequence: TGTGCCAGCAGTTTTAACAGGCAGAACTATGGCTACACCTTC.

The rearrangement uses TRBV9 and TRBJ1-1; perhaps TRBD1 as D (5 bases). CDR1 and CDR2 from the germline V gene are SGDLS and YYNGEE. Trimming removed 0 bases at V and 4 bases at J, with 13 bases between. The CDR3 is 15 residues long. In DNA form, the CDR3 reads TGTGCCAGCAGCGTAGAGGGGCAGGTAGGCACTGAAGCTTTCTTT. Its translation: CASSVEGQVGTEAFF.

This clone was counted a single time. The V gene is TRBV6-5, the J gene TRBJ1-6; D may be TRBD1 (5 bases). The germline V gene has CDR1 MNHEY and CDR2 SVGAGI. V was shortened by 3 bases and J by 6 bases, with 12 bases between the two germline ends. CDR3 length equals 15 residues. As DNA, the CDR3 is TGTGCCAGCAGTTATAACGGCAGGGCTAATTCACCCCTCCACTTT. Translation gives CASSYNGRANSPLHF.

This CDR3 is CATSSARGRETEAFF. CDR3 bases: TGTGCCACCAGCAGTGCGCGGGGGCGGGAAACTGAAGCTTTCTTT. The chain is built from TRBV15 and TRBJ1-1, with a weak D call TRBD1 (6 bases). Trimming stripped 3 bases from V and 5 bases from J, with 16 bases between. The CDR3 is made up of 15 amino acids. The V gene's germline CDR1 is LNHNV and CDR2 YYDKDF (reference sequence).

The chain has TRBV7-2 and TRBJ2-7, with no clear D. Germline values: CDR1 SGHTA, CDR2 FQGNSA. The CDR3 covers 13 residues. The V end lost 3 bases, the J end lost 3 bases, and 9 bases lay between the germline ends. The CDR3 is CASSLADYYEQYF. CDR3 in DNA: TGTGCCAGCAGCTTGGCGGATTACTACGAGCAGTACTTC.

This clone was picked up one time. The CDR3 coding sequence is TGTGCCAGCTCCCCGGGGGTATCTAACTATGGCTACACCTTC. Its protein product is CASSPGVSNYGYTF. V gene TRBV18 combines with J gene TRBJ1-2; maybe TRBD1 (5 bases). Trimming took off 6 bases at V and 0 bases at J, with 11 bases between the two ends. The germline CDR1 and CDR2 sequences are KGHSH and LQKENI. CDR3 size: 14 residues.

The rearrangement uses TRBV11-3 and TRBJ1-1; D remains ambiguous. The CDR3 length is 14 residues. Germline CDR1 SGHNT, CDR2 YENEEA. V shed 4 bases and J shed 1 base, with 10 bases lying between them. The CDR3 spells CASSSHGPNTEAFF. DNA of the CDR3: TGTGCCAGCAGCTCGCATGGGCCGAACACTGAAGCTTTCTTT.

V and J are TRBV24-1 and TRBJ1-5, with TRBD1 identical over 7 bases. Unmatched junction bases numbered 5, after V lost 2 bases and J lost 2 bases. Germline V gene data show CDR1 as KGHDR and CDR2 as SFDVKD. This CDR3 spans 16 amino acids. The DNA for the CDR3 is TGTGCCACCAGTGATTATCAGGGGGAAGGCAATCAGCCCCAGCATTTT. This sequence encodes CATSDYQGEGNQPQHF.

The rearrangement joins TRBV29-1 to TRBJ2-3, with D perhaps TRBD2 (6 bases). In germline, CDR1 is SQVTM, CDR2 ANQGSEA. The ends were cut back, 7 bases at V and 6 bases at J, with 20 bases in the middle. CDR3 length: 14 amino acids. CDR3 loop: CSALRMGGSDTQYF. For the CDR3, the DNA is TGCAGCGCCCTAAGGATGGGGGGATCGGATACGCAGTATTTT.

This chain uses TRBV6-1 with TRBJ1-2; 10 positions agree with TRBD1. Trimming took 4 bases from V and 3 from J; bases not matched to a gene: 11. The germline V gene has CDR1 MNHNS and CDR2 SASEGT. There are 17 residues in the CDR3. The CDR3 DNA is TGTGCCAGCAGTGCCGCGGGGGGGGACAGGGGCGACTATGGCTACACCTTC. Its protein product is CASSAAGGDRGDYGYTF.

The CDR3 region has the DNA TGTGCCTGGAGGATCCCGGGACAGAACACTGAAGCTTTCTTT. Its protein is CAWRIPGQNTEAFF. This chain uses TRBV30 with TRBJ1-1; TRBD1 is a possible D gene (6 bases). The ends were cut back, 3 bases at V and 1 base at J, with 12 bases in the middle. Germline values: CDR1 GTSNPN, CDR2 SVGIG (reference sequence). The CDR3 loop spans 14 amino acids.

CDR3: CASSTGVNTEAFF. As DNA, the CDR3 is TGCGCCAGCAGTACTGGAGTGAACACTGAAGCTTTCTTT. V gene TRBV5-1 combines with J gene TRBJ1-1; no clear D gene. Germline V lookup: CDR1 SGHRS, CDR2 YFSETQ. The CDR3 totals 13 residues. Deletions cut 5 bases from V and 0 bases from J, with 8 bases between.

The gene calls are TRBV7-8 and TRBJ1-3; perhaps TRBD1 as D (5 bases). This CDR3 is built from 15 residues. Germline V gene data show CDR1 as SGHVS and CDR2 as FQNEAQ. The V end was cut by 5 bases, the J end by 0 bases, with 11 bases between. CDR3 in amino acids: CASSGGMSSGNTIYF. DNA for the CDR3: TGTGCCAGCAGCGGGGGGATGAGCTCTGGAAACACCATATATTTT. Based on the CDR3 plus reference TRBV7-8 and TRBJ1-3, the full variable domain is GAGVSQSPRYKVAKRGQDVALRCDPISGHVSLFWYQQALGQGPEFLTYFQNEAQLDKSGLPSDRFFAERPEGSVSTLKIQRTQQEDSAVYLCASSGGMSSGNTIYFGEGSWLTVV.